This entry describes one T cell receptor (beta chain). The entry originates in a study of blood T cell repertoires in COVID-19. The wider study: Specimens from acute and convalescent COVID-19 originated in the United States, Italy and Spain. From T cells, B-cell-depleted T cells, or PBMCs came the material, which was cDNA or gDNA.

CDR1 and CDR2 from the germline V gene are MNHEY and SVGEGT. V shed 2 bases and J shed 2 bases, with 16 bases lying between them. The CDR3 sequence is 17 residues long. In the original processing: Amplification of reference gene primers was used by the study to estimate nucleated cell counts. Only in-frame clones appear in the TCRdb table, and some are missing; sequencing was by immunoSEQ multiplex PCR. That table supplies the V and J calls and clone size; D and trimming were determined from the DNA. In the table there are around 260,000 clones, around four fifths of which are singletons. Sequenced material: peripheral blood. The clonotype originates from a man in his 60s who had recovered from COVID-19. The rearrangement joins TRBV6-2 or TRBV6-3 to TRBJ1-5; D might be TRBD1 (5 bases). The CDR3 coding sequence is TGTGCCAGCAGTTACGGTATGCGGGGACTGGGCAATCAGCCCCAGCATTTT. Its protein product is CASSYGMRGLGNQPQHF.